These 2 T cell receptor beta chains originate from one sample sequenced in a study of blood T cell repertoires in COVID-19. This table comes from immunoSEQ multiplex PCR, and its TCRdb copy is limited to in-frame clones, with some not included. This repertoire shows under 200,000 clones, about 85% found once; its top ten account for approximately 1.1%. Input material: peripheral blood. The receptors were gathered from a man aged 55-75 years who had recovered from COVID-19.

The chain recombines TRBV6-6 with TRBJ2-7, with D possibly being TRBD1 (5 bases). Trimming left V 4 bases short and J 2 bases short, with 12 bases between. Germline V lookup: CDR1 MNHNY, CDR2 SVGAGI (reference sequence). CDR3 length: 14 amino acids. CDR3 nucleotides: TGTGCCAGCAGTTCCGTTCAGGGTACCTACGAGCAGTACTTC. Protein product: CASSSVQGTYEQYF.

V and J are TRBV5-1 and TRBJ1-1, with D tentatively TRBD1 (5 bases). Trimming removed 1 base at V and 0 bases at J, with 16 bases between. This CDR3 spans 17 amino acids. Per the germline V gene, CDR1 is SGHRS and CDR2 is YFSETQ. The CDR3 sequence is CASSLSSQGGMNTEAFF. DNA of the CDR3: TGCGCCAGCAGCTTGAGCTCGCAGGGTGGTATGAACACTGAAGCTTTCTTT.